A selection of T cell receptor beta chains follows, all from one sample in a study of T cell responses to AZD1222 COVID-19 vaccine. TCRdb keeps only in-frame clones here, not all; method: immunoSEQ multiplex PCR. The repertoire holds 200,000 to 250,000 clones, with about 95% as singletons. This sample comprised peripheral blood, obtained 28 days after the second dose of the MenACWY control vaccine. These receptors all come from an adult who received the MenACWY meningococcal vaccine as a control. The CDR3 runs from the conserved cysteine through the conserved F or W. D genes are given only for firm matches. Clone size appears in some rows only: once, few, many, or a class for an expanded clone.

d_call	cdr3_length	v_call	j_call	clone_size	cdr3_nt	cdr3_aa
TRBD1	15	TRBV27	TRBJ2-3	NA	TGTGCCAGCAGTCGACAGGGTTTTTCCACAGATACGCAGTATTTT	CASSRQGFSTDTQYF
TRBD1	18	TRBV5-3	TRBJ2-1	NA	TGTGCCAGAACGGTAGAGGGGGCCTCGGTGGAATTCTACAATGAGCAGTTCTTC	CARTVEGASVEFYNEQFF
NA	14	TRBV9	TRBJ2-7	NA	TGTGCCAGCAGTGCAACAAGGGTTGCCTACGAGCAGTACTTC	CASSATRVAYEQYF
TRBD2	16	TRBV4-1	TRBJ2-7	NA	TGCGCCAGCAGATCAGACATTACTAGCGGGAGATACGAGCAGTACTTC	CASRSDITSGRYEQYF
NA	13	TRBV7-6	TRBJ1-5	NA	TGTGCCAGCGGGTCGGGGCCCAATCAGCCCCAGCATTTT	CASGSGPNQPQHF
NA	11	TRBV28	TRBJ2-1	NA	TGTGCCATCCGTAGCGACAATGAGCAGTTCTTC	CAIRSDNEQFF
TRBD1	15	TRBV9	TRBJ2-7	once	TGTGCCAGCAGCGAGGGGGAAGGGGACAGTTACGAGCAGTACTTC	CASSEGEGDSYEQYF
TRBD1	17	TRBV15	TRBJ1-6	NA	TGTGCCACCAGCAGCAAGGCCGAGCAGGGGGCTGGTTCACCCCTCCACTTT	CATSSKAEQGAGSPLHF
NA	14	TRBV9	TRBJ1-2	NA	TGTGCCAGCAGCCCCGGAAGTACAAGCTATGGCTACACCTTC	CASSPGSTSYGYTF
TRBD1	16	TRBV2	TRBJ1-3	NA	TGTGCCAGCAGTTTCACAGGGGAGAGCTCTGGAAACACCATATATTTT	CASSFTGESSGNTIYF
NA	11	TRBV18	TRBJ2-5	NA	TGTGCCAGCTCAGGACAGGAGACCCAGTACTTC	CASSGQETQYF
TRBD1	15	TRBV2	TRBJ2-2	NA	TGTGCCAGCACCCCGGGACAGGGCAACACCGGGGAGCTGTTTTTT	CASTPGQGNTGELFF
NA	13	TRBV19	TRBJ2-2	NA	TGTGCCAGCGGAATACAGGGCCTCGGGGAGCTGTTTTTT	CASGIQGLGELFF
NA	14	TRBV9	TRBJ1-6	NA	TGTGCCAGCAGCGTAGAAGGAATGGGTTCACCCCTCCACTTT	CASSVEGMGSPLHF
TRBD1	16	TRBV19	TRBJ2-2	NA	TGTGCCAGTAGTACAAGACAGGGGACCAACACCGGGGAGCTGTTTTTT	CASSTRQGTNTGELFF
TRBD1	16	TRBV28	TRBJ1-4	NA	TGTGCCAGCAGCTCCTTTGAGGGACAGACTAATGAAAAACTGTTTTTT	CASSSFEGQTNEKLFF
TRBD1	14	TRBV20-1	TRBJ1-2	NA	TGCAGTGCTAGTAAGGGGGCGGGTGACTATGGCTACACCTTC	CSASKGAGDYGYTF
TRBD1	18	TRBV28	TRBJ1-2	NA	TGTGCCAGCATTGGGGCGGGACAGGGGGCGCTTGTTAACTATGGCTACACCTTC	CASIGAGQGALVNYGYTF
NA	13	TRBV6-5	TRBJ1-4	NA	TGTGCCAGCAGTTCCTTGACAGATGAAAAACTGTTTTTT	CASSSLTDEKLFF
NA	15	TRBV19	TRBJ2-2	NA	TGTGCCAGTAGAACGCCGGGACATAACACCGGGGAGCTGTTTTTT	CASRTPGHNTGELFF
TRBD1	13	TRBV24-1	TRBJ1-5	NA	TGTGCCACCGCAGGGGGTAGCAATCAGCCCCAGCATTTT	CATAGGSNQPQHF
NA	12	TRBV19	TRBJ1-6	NA	TGTGCCAGTAGACCCAAGGGGTCACCCCTCCACTTT	CASRPKGSPLHF
NA	13	TRBV28	TRBJ1-1	NA	TGTGCACTCTCCGCAGCTATGAACACTGAAGCTTTCTTT	CALSAAMNTEAFF
NA	16	TRBV4-2	TRBJ1-5	NA	TGTGCCAGCAGCCAAGTCGGCGGGGGGGTAATCAGCCCCCAGCATTTT	CASSQVGGGVISPQHF
NA	15	TRBV6-2/TRBV6-3	TRBJ2-7	NA	TGTGCCAGCAGTCGCCATGCCGGGAGAACCTACGAGCAGTACTTC	CASSRHAGRTYEQYF
NA	16	TRBV30	TRBJ1-1	NA	TGTGCCTCCCTCCCTGACAGATATTACATGAACACTGAAGCTTTCTTT	CASLPDRYYMNTEAFF
NA	16	TRBV24-1	TRBJ2-7	once	TGTGCCACCAGTGATTTGCTGGGGAAGGTCTCCTACGAGCAGTACTTC	CATSDLLGKVSYEQYF
TRBD1	14	TRBV28	TRBJ1-5	NA	TGTGCCAGCAGCGCCGGACAGGGGACTCAGCCCCAGCATTTT	CASSAGQGTQPQHF
TRBD1	14	TRBV7-9	TRBJ1-6	NA	TGTGCCAGCAGCTCTGGGACAGCCAATTCACCCCTCCACTTT	CASSSGTANSPLHF
TRBD1	14	TRBV5-1	TRBJ2-2	once	TGCGCCAGCAGCCGTGGACAGGGGACCGGGGAGCTGTTTTTT	CASSRGQGTGELFF
NA	13	TRBV28	TRBJ1-2	NA	TGTGCCAGCAGTATAACAGGGAAATATGGCTACACCTTC	CASSITGKYGYTF
TRBD2	19	TRBV27	TRBJ2-3	NA	TGTGCCAGCAGTCCACTGCGACTAGCGGGAGACCCTAGCACAGATACGCAGTATTTT	CASSPLRLAGDPSTDTQYF
NA	13	TRBV5-6	TRBJ1-2	NA	TGTGCCAGCAGGGGGGTTGAGGGATATGGCTACACCTTC	CASRGVEGYGYTF
NA	18	TRBV27	TRBJ2-3	NA	TGTGCCAGCAGGCGGGCTAGCGCAAACATTAGGGGCACAGATACGCAGTATTTT	CASRRASANIRGTDTQYF
NA	16	TRBV27	TRBJ2-7	NA	TGTGCCAGCAGTAGGACTGGAACCAATACACTCTACGAGCAGTACTTC	CASSRTGTNTLYEQYF
NA	17	TRBV4-3	TRBJ2-2	once	TGCGCCAGCAGCCAAAGAACGCCTATCGATAACACCGGGGAGCTGTTTTTT	CASSQRTPIDNTGELFF
TRBD2	16	TRBV6-6	TRBJ2-3	NA	TGTGCCAGCAGTTTGGGGGAAGCGGGAGCAACGGATACGCAGTATTTT	CASSLGEAGATDTQYF
NA	14	TRBV24-1	TRBJ2-1	NA	TGTGCCACCAGTGATCGGGGCAGGGTCAATGAGCAGTTCTTC	CATSDRGRVNEQFF
TRBD1	10	TRBV30	TRBJ1-2	once	TGTGCCTGGGGACAGGGAGACTACACCTTC	CAWGQGDYTF